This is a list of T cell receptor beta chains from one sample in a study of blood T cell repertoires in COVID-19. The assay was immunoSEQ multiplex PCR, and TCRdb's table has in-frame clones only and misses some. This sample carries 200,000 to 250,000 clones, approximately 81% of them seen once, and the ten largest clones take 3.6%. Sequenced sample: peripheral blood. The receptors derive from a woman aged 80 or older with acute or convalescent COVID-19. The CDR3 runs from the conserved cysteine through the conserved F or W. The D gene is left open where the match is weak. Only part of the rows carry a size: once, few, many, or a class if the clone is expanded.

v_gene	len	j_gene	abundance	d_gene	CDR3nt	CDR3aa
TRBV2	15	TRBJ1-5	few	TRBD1	TGTGCCAGCAGTAGACAGGGTTATAGCAATCAGCCCCAGCATTTT	CASSRQGYSNQPQHF
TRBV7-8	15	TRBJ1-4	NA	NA	TGTGCCAGCAGCTTAGATCGGGGGGCTAATGAAAAACTGTTTTTT	CASSLDRGANEKLFF
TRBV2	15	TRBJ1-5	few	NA	TGTGCCAGCAGCGAAGCCGAGTTACAGGTTCAGCCCCAGCATTTT	CASSEAELQVQPQHF
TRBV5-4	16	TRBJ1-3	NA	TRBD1	TGTGCCAGCAGCAGCGGGACAGGGGGCTTTGGAAACACCATATATTTT	CASSSGTGGFGNTIYF
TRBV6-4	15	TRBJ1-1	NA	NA	TGTGCCAGCAGTGAACAAGGGGGATTCGGGACTGAAGCTTTCTTT	CASSEQGGFGTEAFF
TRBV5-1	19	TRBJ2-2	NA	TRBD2	TGCGCCAGCAGCCGTCCCGGGACTAGCGGGGGCTCTAACACCGGGGAGCTGTTTTTT	CASSRPGTSGGSNTGELFF
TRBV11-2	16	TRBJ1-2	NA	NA	TGTGCCAGCAGTCAAGTGGGTCCTACAGGGTTCTATGGCTACACCTTC	CASSQVGPTGFYGYTF
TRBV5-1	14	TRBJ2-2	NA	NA	TGCGCCAGCAGCTTGCCGGGGTCGGCCGGGGAGCTGTTTTTT	CASSLPGSAGELFF
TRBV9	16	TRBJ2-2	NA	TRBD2	TGTGCCAGCAGCGTAGTTAGCGGGGGGGCTGACGGGGAGCTGTTTTTT	CASSVVSGGADGELFF
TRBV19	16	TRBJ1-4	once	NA	TGTGCCAGTCGCAGGCTAGAGGGTTCAACTAATGAAAAACTGTTTTTT	CASRRLEGSTNEKLFF
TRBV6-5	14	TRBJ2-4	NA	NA	TGTGCCACTACCCTCCCGGGAGCCAAAAACATTCAGTACTTC	CATTLPGAKNIQYF
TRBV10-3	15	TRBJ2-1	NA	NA	TGTGCCATCAGTGAGTCCACAGGACTATGGAATGAGCAGTTCTTC	CAISESTGLWNEQFF
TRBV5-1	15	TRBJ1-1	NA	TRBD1	TGCGCCAGCAGCTCACAGGGGGCCGGAAACACTGAAGCTTTCTTT	CASSSQGAGNTEAFF
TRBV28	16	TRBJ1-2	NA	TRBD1	TGTGCCAGCAGTTTGGCGGGACAGGGAAATGGCTATGGCTACACCTTC	CASSLAGQGNGYGYTF
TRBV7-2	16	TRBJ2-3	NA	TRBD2	TGTGCCAGCAGCTTATTGGGCGGGGGGCCCCGAGATACGCAGTATTTT	CASSLLGGGPRDTQYF
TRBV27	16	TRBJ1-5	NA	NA	TGTGCCAGCAGTTTAGCATGGCAGGGGAGCAATCAGCCCCAGCATTTT	CASSLAWQGSNQPQHF
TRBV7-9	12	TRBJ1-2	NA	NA	TGTGCCAGCAGCCGCGACAGTTATGGCTACACCTTC	CASSRDSYGYTF
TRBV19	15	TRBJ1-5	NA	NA	TGTGCCAGTACCCGGGCCTCAGGCGGGCATCAGCCCCAGCATTTT	CASTRASGGHQPQHF
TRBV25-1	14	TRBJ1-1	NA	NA	TGTGCCAGCAGTGTTGGCCCCCGGGGCACTGAAGCTTTCTTT	CASSVGPRGTEAFF
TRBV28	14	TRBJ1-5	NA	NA	TGTGCCACCTCCGGGGGGGGTTGGTGGCAGCCCCAGCATTTT	CATSGGGWWQPQHF
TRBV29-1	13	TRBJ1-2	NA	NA	TGCAGCTCACCAAGTGGAGAAAACTATGGCTACACCTTC	CSSPSGENYGYTF
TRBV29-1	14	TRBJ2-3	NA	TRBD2	TGCAGCGTTGACCGGCGGGGGGGGACCGATACGCAGTATTTT	CSVDRRGGTDTQYF
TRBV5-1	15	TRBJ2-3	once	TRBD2	TGCGCCAGCAGCTGGGCCGCGGGGGGTCAAGATACGCAGTATTTT	CASSWAAGGQDTQYF